This TCR beta chain stems from a study of blood T cell repertoires in COVID-19. Study details: T cells, B-cell-depleted T cells, or PBMCs supplied cDNA or gDNA.

The sample holds a few counts of this clone. Trimming removed 3 bases at V and 2 bases at J, with 17 bases between. The CDR3 length is 15 residues. Per germline, CDR1 GTSNPN and CDR2 SVGIG (reference sequence). Assay used: immunoSEQ multiplex PCR; TCRdb lists only in-frame clones, some missing. The data show some 65,000 clones, over 75% seen once. The chain recombines TRBV30 with TRBJ2-7; weak D call: TRBD1 (5 bases). This TCR came from a man older than 75 with acute or convalescent COVID-19. The material sequenced was peripheral blood. The CDR3 sequence is CAWRRISETAYEQYF. DNA of the CDR3: TGTGCCTGGAGGAGGATTTCCGAGACAGCCTACGAGCAGTACTTC.